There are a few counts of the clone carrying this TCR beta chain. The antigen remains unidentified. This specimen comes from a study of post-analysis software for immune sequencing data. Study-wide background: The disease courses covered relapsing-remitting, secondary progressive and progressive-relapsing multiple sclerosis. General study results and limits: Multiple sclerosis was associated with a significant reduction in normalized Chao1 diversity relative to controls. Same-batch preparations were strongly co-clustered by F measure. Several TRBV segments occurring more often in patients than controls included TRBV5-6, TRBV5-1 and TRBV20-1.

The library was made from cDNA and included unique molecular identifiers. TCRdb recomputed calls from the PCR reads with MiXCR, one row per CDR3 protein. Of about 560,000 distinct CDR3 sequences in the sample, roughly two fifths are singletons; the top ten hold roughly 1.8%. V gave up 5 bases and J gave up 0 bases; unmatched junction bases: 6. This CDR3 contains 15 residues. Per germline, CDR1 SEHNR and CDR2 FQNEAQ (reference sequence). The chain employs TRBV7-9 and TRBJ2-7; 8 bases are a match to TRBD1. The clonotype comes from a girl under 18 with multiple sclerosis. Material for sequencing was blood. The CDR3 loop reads CASSRPGQDSYEQYF. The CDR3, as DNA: TGTGCCAGCAGCCGGCCGGGACAGGACTCCTACGAGCAGTACTTC.